The sequence of this T cell receptor beta chain was determined in a study of blood T cell repertoires in COVID-19. TCRdb keeps only in-frame clones here, not all; method: immunoSEQ multiplex PCR. The table lists about 260,000 clones, around four fifths of them singletons. Which cohort a participant joined came from the clinical history participants gave. Trimming removed 7 bases from V and 6 bases from J, with 13 bases in between. This CDR3 region has 13 residues. The germline gives CDR1 MNHEY, CDR2 SVGAGI. Sequenced input: PBMCs or T cells enriched from blood (not recorded which). The V gene is TRBV6-5, the J gene TRBJ2-1; unclear D gene. This clonotype originated in a young man with acute COVID-19. This CDR3 reads CASTPGNTNEQFF. The CDR3 DNA reads TGTGCCAGCACCCCCGGTAATACCAATGAGCAGTTCTTC.